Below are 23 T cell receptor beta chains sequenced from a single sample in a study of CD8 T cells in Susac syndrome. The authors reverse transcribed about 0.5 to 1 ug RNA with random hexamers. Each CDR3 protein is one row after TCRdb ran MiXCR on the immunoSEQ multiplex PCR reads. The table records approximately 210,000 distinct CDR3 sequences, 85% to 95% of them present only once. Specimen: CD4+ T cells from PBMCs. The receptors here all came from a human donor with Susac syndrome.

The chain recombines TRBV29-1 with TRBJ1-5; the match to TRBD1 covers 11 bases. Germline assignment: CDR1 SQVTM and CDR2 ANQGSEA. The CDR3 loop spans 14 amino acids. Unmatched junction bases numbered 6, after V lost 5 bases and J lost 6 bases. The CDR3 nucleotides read TGCAGCGTTAAGGACAGGGGGCAAGGTCAGCCCCAGCATTTT. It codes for CSVKDRGQGQPQHF.

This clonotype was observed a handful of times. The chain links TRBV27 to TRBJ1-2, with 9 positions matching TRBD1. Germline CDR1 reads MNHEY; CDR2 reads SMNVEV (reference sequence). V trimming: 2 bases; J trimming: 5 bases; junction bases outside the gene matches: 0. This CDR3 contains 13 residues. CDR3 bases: TGTGCCAGCAGTTTAGACAGGGGGTATGGCTACACCTTC. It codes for CASSLDRGYGYTF.

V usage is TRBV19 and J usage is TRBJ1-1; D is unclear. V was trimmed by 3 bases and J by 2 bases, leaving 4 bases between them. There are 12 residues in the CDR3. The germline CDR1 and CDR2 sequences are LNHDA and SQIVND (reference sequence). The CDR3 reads CASSIQNTEAFF. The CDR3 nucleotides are TGTGCCAGTAGTATTCAAAACACTGAAGCTTTCTTT.

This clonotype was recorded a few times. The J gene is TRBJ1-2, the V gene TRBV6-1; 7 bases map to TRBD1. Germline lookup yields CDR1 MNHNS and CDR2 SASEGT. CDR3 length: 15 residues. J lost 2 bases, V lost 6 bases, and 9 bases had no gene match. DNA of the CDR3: TGTGCCAGCAGGAACGGACAGGAGGGGAACTATGGCTACACCTTC. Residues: CASRNGQEGNYGYTF.

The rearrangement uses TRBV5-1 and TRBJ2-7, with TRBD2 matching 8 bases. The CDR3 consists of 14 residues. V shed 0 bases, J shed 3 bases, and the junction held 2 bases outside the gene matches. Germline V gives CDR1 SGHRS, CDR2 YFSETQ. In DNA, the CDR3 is TGCGCCAGCAGCTTGGGACTAGCGAACTACGAGCAGTACTTC. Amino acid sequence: CASSLGLANYEQYF.

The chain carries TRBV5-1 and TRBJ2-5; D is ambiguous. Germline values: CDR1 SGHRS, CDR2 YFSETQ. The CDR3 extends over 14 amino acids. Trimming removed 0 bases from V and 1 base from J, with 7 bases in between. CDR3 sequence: CASSLGLGQETQYF. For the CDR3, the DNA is TGCGCCAGCAGCTTGGGTTTGGGCCAAGAGACCCAGTACTTC.

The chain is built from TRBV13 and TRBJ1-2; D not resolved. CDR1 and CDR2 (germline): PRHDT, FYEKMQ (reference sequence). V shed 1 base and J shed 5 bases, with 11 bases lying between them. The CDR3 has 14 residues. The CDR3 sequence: CASSLVGRTYGYTF. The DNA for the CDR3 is TGTGCCAGCAGCTTAGTCGGCAGAACTTATGGCTACACCTTC.

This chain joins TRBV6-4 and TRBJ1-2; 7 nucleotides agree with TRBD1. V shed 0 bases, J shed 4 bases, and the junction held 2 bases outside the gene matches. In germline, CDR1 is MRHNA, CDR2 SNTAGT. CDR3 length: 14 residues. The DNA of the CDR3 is TGTGCCAGCAGTGACTCTGGGGACAGCTATGGCTACACCTTC. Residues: CASSDSGDSYGYTF.

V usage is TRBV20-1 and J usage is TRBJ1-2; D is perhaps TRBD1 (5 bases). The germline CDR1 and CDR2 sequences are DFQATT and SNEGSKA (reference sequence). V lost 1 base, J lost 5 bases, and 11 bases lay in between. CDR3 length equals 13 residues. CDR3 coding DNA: TGCAGTGCTAGAGGAGAGACAGTTTATGGCTACACCTTC. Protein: CSARGETVYGYTF.

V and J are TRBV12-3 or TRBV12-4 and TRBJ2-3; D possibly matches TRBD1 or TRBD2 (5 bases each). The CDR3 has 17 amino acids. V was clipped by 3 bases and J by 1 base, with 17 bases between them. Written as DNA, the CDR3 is TGTGCCAGCAGTTTGGCCACCGGGACCCGGGGCACAGATACGCAGTATTTT. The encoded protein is CASSLATGTRGTDTQYF.

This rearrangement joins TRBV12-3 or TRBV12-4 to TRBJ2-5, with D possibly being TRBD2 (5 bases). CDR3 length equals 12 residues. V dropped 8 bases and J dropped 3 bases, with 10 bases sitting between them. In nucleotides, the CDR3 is TGTGCCAGCGGTACTAGTAAAGAGACCCAGTACTTC. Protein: CASGTSKETQYF.

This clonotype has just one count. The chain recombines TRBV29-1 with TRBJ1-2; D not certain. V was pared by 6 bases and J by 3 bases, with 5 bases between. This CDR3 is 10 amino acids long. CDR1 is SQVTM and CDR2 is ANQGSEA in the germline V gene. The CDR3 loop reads CSVEYYGYTF. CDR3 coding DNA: TGCAGCGTGGAGTACTATGGCTACACCTTC.

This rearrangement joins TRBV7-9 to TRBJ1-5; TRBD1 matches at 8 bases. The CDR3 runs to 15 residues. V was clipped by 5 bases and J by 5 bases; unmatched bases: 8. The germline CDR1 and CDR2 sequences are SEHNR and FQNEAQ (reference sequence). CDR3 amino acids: CASSPGQGSDQPQHF. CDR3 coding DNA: TGTGCCAGCAGCCCAGGACAGGGATCTGATCAGCCCCAGCATTTT.

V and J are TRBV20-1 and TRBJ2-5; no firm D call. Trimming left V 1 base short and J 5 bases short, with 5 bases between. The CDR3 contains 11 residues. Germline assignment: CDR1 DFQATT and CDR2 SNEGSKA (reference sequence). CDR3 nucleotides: TGCAGTGCTAGAGCGGGCGAGACCCAGTACTTC. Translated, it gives CSARAGETQYF.

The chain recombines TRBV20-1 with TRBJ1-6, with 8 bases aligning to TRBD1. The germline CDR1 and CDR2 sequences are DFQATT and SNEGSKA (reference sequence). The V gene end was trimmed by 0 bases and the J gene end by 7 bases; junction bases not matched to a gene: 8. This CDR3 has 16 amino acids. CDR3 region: CSARDERTGQNSPLHF. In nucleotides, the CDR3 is TGCAGTGCTAGAGATGAAAGGACAGGGCAAAATTCACCCCTCCACTTT.

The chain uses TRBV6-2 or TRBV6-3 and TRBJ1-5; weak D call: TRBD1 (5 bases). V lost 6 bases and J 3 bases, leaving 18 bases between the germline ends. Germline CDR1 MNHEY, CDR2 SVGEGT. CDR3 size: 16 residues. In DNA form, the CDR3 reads TGTGCCAGCAGCCCCGGGGCCGGGGCGCACAATCAGCCCCAGCATTTT. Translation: CASSPGAGAHNQPQHF.

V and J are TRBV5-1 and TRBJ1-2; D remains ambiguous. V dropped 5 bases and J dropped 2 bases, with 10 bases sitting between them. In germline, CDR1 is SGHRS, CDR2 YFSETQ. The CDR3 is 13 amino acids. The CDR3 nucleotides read TGCGCCAGCAGGAGAACAGAGAACTATGGCTACACCTTC. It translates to CASRRTENYGYTF.

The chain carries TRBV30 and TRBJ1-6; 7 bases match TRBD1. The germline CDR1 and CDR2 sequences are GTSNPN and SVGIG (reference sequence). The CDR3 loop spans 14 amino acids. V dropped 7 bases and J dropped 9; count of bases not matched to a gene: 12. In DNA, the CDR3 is TGTGCCTCGGACGGGCAGGGGGTGGGTTCACCCCTCCACTTT. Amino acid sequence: CASDGQGVGSPLHF.

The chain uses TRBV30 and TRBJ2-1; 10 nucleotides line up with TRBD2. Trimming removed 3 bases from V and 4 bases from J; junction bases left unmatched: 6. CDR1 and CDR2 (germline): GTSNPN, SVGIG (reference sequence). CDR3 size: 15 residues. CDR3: CAWSRRTSGYNEQFF. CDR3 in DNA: TGTGCCTGGAGCAGAAGGACTAGCGGATACAATGAGCAGTTCTTC.

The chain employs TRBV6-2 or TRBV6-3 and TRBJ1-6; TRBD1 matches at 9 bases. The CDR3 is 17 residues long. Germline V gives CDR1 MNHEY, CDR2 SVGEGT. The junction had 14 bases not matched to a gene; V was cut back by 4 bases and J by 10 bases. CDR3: CASSSAGTGLRVSPLHF. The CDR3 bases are TGTGCCAGCAGTTCGGCCGGGACAGGGCTGCGAGTATCACCCCTCCACTTT.

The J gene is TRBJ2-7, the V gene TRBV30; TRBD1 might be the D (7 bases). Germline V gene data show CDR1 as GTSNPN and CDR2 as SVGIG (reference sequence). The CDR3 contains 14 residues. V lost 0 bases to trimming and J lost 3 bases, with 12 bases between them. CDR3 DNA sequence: TGTGCCTGGAGTGTAGGGCAGGGGGGCTACGAGCAGTACTTC. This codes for CAWSVGQGGYEQYF.

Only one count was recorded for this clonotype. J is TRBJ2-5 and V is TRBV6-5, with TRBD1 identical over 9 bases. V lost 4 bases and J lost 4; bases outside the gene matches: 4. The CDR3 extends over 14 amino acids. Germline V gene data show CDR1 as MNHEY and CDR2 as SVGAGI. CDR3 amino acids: CASSFDRGGETQYF. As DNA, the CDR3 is TGTGCCAGCAGTTTTGACAGGGGGGGAGAGACCCAGTACTTC.

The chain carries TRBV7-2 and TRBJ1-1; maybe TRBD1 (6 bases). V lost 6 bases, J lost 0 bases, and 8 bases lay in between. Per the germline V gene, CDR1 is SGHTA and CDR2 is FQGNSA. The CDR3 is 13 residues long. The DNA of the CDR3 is TGTGCCAGCAGACGACAGGTGAACACTGAAGCTTTCTTT. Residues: CASRRQVNTEAFF.